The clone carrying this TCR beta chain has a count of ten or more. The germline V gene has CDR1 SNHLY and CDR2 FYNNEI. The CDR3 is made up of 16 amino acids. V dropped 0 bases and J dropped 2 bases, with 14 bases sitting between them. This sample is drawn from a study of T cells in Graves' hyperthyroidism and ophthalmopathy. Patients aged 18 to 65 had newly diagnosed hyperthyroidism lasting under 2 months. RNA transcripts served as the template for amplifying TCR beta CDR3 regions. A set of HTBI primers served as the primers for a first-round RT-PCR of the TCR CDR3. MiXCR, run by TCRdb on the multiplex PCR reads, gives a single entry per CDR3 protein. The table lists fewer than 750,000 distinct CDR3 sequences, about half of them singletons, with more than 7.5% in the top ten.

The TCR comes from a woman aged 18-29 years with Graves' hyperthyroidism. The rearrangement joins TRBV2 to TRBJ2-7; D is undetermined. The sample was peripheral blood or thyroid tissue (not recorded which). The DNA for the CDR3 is TGTGCCAGCAGTGAAGCGCTTCAAGTCTCTACCTACGAGCAGTACTTC. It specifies CASSEALQVSTYEQYF.